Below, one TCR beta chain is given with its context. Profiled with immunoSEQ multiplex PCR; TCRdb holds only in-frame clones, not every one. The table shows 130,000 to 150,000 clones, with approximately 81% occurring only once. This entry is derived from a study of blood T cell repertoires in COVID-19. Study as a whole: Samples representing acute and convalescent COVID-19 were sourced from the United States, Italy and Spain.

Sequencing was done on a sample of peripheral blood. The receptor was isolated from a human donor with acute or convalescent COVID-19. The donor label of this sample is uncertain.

The CDR3 DNA reads as TGTGCCAGCAGCCAAGAATCAATCACCCTCCACTTT. Amino acid sequence: CASSQESITLHF. The chain has TRBV3-1 (or the pseudogene TRBV3-2) and TRBJ1-6; D not certain. V lost 0 bases and J 14 bases, leaving 8 bases between the germline ends. The CDR3 covers 12 residues. Germline V gene data show CDR1 as LGHDT and CDR2 as YNNKEL (reference sequence).